This T cell receptor (beta chain) was identified in a study of T-cell memory formation after mild COVID-19. Across the whole study: Clusters were largely donor specific.

Germline CDR1 and CDR2: SGHAT and FQNNGV. This CDR3 region has 12 residues. Trimming cost V 4 bases and J 14 bases; bases outside gene matches: 6. Findings and caveats of the study: A subset of responding clones appeared in pre-infection memory, suggesting cross-reactive memory joined.

Each CDR3 protein gets one entry after TCRdb re-called the 5' RACE reads with MiXCR. The data show about 29,000 distinct CDR3 sequences, around 12% seen once. Points on this clonotype: As yet, its antigen is unknown.

Sequencing input: PBMCs or a T cell subset sorted from them (not recorded which). The TCR sequence derives from an adult woman who had mild COVID-19 (a few samples of this study predate the infection). Cell type and time point are not known. The chain links TRBV11-2 to TRBJ2-4; 9 nucleotides align to TRBD2. The CDR3 coding sequence is TGTGCCAGCAGCTCAACTAGCGGGCGGAAGTACTTC. It encodes CASSSTSGRKYF.